The clone carrying this T cell receptor (beta chain) was found a few times. The data derive from a study of T cells after yellow fever vaccination. The junction had 11 bases not matched to a gene; V was cut back by 5 bases and J by 4 bases. The CDR3 contains 17 residues. CDR1 and CDR2 from the germline V gene are MDHEN and SYDVKM. TCRdb reprocessed the 5' RACE reads with MiXCR, giving one entry per CDR3 protein. The data hold 70,000 to 80,000 distinct CDR3 sequences, with about 7.7% observed a single time. The TCR comes from a man between 18 and 29 years old who received the YFV17D yellow fever vaccine. The chain joins TRBV28 to TRBJ1-6, with 7 bases aligning to TRBD1. Here the sequenced sample was CD8+ T cells sorted from PBMCs, taken roughly 10 days after the first yellow fever vaccination. DNA of the CDR3: TGTGCCAGCAGTCAACCCGACAGGGCCCGATATAATTCACCCCTCCACTTT. Translating it yields CASSQPDRARYNSPLHF.